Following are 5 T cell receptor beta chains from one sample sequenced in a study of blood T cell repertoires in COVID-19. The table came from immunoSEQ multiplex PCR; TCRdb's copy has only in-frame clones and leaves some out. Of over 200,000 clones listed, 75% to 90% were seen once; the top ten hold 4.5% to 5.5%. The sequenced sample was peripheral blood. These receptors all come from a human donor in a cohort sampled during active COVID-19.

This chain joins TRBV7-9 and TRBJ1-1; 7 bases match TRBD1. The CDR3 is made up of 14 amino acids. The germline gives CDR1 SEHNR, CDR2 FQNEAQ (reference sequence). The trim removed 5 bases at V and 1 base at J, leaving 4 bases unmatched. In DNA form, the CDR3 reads TGTGCCAGCAGCCTGGGACAGCCGAACACTGAAGCTTTCTTT. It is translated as CASSLGQPNTEAFF.

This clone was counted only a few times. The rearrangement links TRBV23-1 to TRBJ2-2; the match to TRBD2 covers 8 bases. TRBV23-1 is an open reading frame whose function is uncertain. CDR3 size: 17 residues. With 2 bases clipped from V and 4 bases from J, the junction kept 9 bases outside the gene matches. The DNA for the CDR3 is TGCGCCAGCAGTCAACCGGGAGGGCGCCTTATCACCGGGGAGCTGTTTTTT. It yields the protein CASSQPGGRLITGELFF.

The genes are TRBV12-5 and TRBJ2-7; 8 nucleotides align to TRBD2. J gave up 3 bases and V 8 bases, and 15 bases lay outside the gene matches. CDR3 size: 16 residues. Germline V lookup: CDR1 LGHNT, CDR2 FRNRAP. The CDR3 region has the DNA TGTGCTAGTAGCGGTGGGGCGGGAGGCTCGGGCTACGAGCAGTACTTC. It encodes CASSGGAGGSGYEQYF.

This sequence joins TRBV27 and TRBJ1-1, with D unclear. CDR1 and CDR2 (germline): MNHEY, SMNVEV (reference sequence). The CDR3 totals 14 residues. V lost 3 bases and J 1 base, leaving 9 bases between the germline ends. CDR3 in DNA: TGTGCCAGCAGTTTTGCCCTAAGGAACACTGAAGCTTTCTTT. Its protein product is CASSFALRNTEAFF.

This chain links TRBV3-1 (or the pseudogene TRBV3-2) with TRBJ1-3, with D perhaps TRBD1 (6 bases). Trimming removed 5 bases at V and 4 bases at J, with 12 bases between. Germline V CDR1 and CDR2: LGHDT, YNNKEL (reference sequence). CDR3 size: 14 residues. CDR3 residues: CASSSGGIGNTIYF. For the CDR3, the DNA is TGTGCCAGCAGCTCGGGGGGCATCGGAAACACCATATATTTT.